This T cell receptor (beta chain) was found in a study of blood T cell repertoires in COVID-19 (dated by TCRdb to the early 2020s). Describing the broader study: Samples from collaborators originated in the United States, Italy and Spain and spanned both the acute and convalescent phases of COVID-19. The material from the prospective study consisted of cDNA or gDNA derived from T cells, B-cell-depleted T cells, or PBMCs. The samples were drawn from the first 160 participants of the ongoing ImmuneRACE study and from roughly 1,300 subjects provided by 6 global collaborators. Subjects who had been exposed to COVID-19, were actively infected with it, or had recovered from it provided the deeply sampled blood TCRbeta repertoires that made up the dataset. A de-identified subject ID, COVID-19 status, age in years and sex were almost always included in the sample metadata. The repertoires were made available in a free public database intended to serve as a resource for research on the immune response to SARS-CoV-2. HLA class I and class II types, where available, came from metadata supplied by the sample provider rather than from assay-based typing.

The immunoSEQ Assay, a bias-controlled multiplex PCR, was used to amplify TCRbeta CDR3 regions from genomic DNA. On the authors' methods: The number of nucleated cells in each sample was estimated from the amplification of reference gene primers within the assay. Sequence reads were collapsed and filtered to measure the absolute abundance of every unique TCRbeta CDR3 rearrangement. For each sample, productive Simpson clonality was calculated by taking the square root of Simpson's diversity index across productive rearrangements. The table comes from immuneACCESS by way of TCRdb, which keeps in-frame sequences with V and J called. Part of the clones is missing from these tables; in studies checked, under half for an unresolved V gene and the rest for unknown reasons. Clone size and V and J calls were adopted from that table, with D and trimming inferred from the DNA. Recorded for this sample are roughly 290,000 clones; 70% to 90% of them occurred a single time. The ten top clones hold under 2.5% of the sample.

With respect to this clone: There is no known antigen for this receptor. Base-call qualities are not available, and no considerably larger clone is one nucleotide away. This specimen includes other DNA sequences encoding the same CDR3.

Overall study outcomes, separate from this receptor: How much clinical and demographic metadata was included differed by source and by participant, and the metadata was provided uncurated.

Participants in the prospective study were enrolled through a virtual design, were aged 18 to 89 years, and lived in fewer than 30 United States geographic areas. In the prospective study, participants were assigned to cohorts based on the clinical history participants reported in a screening survey and a study questionnaire. Recovered participants in ImmuneRACE Cohort 3 were defined as having two consecutive negative NP/OP PCR tests, clearance from a healthcare professional, or resolution of symptoms. Each participant in the prospective study had whole blood, serum and a nasopharyngeal or oropharyngeal swab collected by mobile phlebotomists. Participants in the prospective study had the option to provide additional blood draws and questionnaires over a roughly 2-month period. Prospective study blood samples were shipped either frozen or at room temperature before DNA extraction. The CDR3 goes from the cysteine to the phenylalanine over 14 residues. Here the CDR3 DNA is all that survives: 42 bases in frame from base 1. In the germline V gene, CDR1 corresponds to SGDLS and CDR2 to YYNGEE. Trimming removed 0 bases from V and 5 bases from J, leaving 11 bases between the germline ends.

Sequencing used PBMCs or T cells enriched from blood (not recorded which). The chain employs TRBV9 and TRBJ1-2; the D gene remains uncertain. The receptor's source is a man under 40 who had recovered from COVID-19. The sequenced DNA is TGTGCCAGCAGCGTAGGGGCAGGAATATATGGCTACACCTTC. Translated, it reads CASSVGAGIYGYTF.